This passage covers 28 T cell receptor beta chains from one sample sequenced in a study of blood T cell repertoires in COVID-19. The table came from immunoSEQ multiplex PCR; TCRdb's copy has only in-frame clones and leaves some out. In the table there are about 250,000 clones, 70% to 85% of which are singletons. Material for sequencing was peripheral blood. These receptors were collected from a woman aged 80 or over with acute or convalescent COVID-19.

This clone was recorded once. This chain connects TRBV7-2 to TRBJ1-1, with TRBD1 matching over 9 bases. Trimming at V came to 5 bases and at J to 4 bases, leaving 8 bases not matched to a gene. The CDR3 contains 15 residues. Germline CDR1 is SGHTA and CDR2 is FQGNSA. Written as DNA, the CDR3 is TGTGCCAGCAGCGAGAAACAGGGGGCGGGCACTGAAGCTTTCTTT. Protein sequence: CASSEKQGAGTEAFF.

The sample holds a few counts of this clone. The chain employs TRBV11-2 and TRBJ2-1; 12 positions agree with TRBD2. Trimming cost V 4 bases and J 3 bases; bases outside gene matches: 1. The CDR3 is 15 residues long. Germline-derived CDR1 and CDR2 are SGHAT and FQNNGV. The CDR3 is CASSSLAGGYNEQFF. The DNA for the CDR3 is TGTGCCAGCAGCTCACTAGCGGGAGGCTACAATGAGCAGTTCTTC.

The genes are TRBV27 and TRBJ1-5, with 8 nucleotides matching TRBD1. Germline V CDR1 and CDR2: MNHEY, SMNVEV (reference sequence). V gave up 6 bases and J gave up 2 bases; unmatched junction bases: 6. The CDR3 runs to 15 residues. This chain's CDR3 is CASRSGGLGNQPQHF. The CDR3 region has the DNA TGTGCCAGCAGATCAGGGGGCCTCGGCAATCAGCCCCAGCATTTT.

The chain recombines TRBV5-1 with TRBJ2-7; D perhaps matches TRBD2 (5 bases). The ends were cut back, 4 bases at V and 4 bases at J, with 9 bases in the middle. The CDR3 is 12 residues long. Per the germline V gene, CDR1 is SGHRS and CDR2 is YFSETQ. The CDR3 loop is CASSLDFYEQYF. The CDR3, as DNA: TGCGCCAGCAGCCTGGACTTTTACGAGCAGTACTTC.

The sample holds a few counts of this clone. The J gene is TRBJ2-4, the V gene TRBV4-2; 7 nucleotides align to TRBD1. The trim removed 4 bases at V and 6 bases at J, leaving 6 bases unmatched. From germline, CDR1 is LGHNA and CDR2 YNFKEQ. The CDR3 has 14 residues. The CDR3 sequence is CASSRDRQGNIQYF. In nucleotides, the CDR3 is TGTGCCAGCAGCCGCGATAGACAGGGAAACATTCAGTACTTC.

This clone came up a few times. The chain uses TRBV6-2 or TRBV6-3 and TRBJ2-7, with D perhaps TRBD1 (6 bases). The CDR3 extends over 15 amino acids. Trimming removed 5 bases at V and 2 bases at J, with 16 bases between. Germline CDR1 reads MNHEY; CDR2 reads SVGEGT. CDR3 in DNA: TGTGCCAGCAGTGACAACACAGGGCAGCCCTACGAGCAGTACTTC. It codes for CASSDNTGQPYEQYF.

The J gene is TRBJ1-1, the V gene TRBV2, with a possible D match to TRBD1 (5 bases). Germline V gene sequence: CDR1 SNHLY, CDR2 FYNNEI. The CDR3 totals 14 residues. V shed 3 bases and J shed 2 bases, with 10 bases lying between them. CDR3 nucleotides: TGTGCCAGCAGTGAGCAGGGCCAAAACACTGAAGCTTTCTTT. Its protein product is CASSEQGQNTEAFF.

This chain connects TRBV3-1 (or the pseudogene TRBV3-2) to TRBJ2-7, with D maybe TRBD1 (6 bases). The CDR3 runs to 16 residues. CDR1 is LGHDT and CDR2 is YNNKEL in the germline V gene (reference sequence). V lost 1 base and J 0 bases, leaving 13 bases between the germline ends. CDR3 residues: CASSQGTDRCSYEQYF. The CDR3 DNA reads as TGTGCCAGCAGCCAAGGCACAGACAGGTGCTCCTACGAGCAGTACTTC.

The chain couples TRBV5-1 to TRBJ1-3, with D possibly being TRBD1 (5 bases). Germline-derived CDR1 and CDR2 are SGHRS and YFSETQ. V was pared by 1 base and J by 0 bases, with 17 bases between. CDR3 size: 18 residues. CDR3 sequence (DNA): TGCGCCAGCAGCTTGAACCTCTACCCGGACAACTCTGGAAACACCATATATTTT. This codes for CASSLNLYPDNSGNTIYF.

The chain is built from TRBV4-3 and TRBJ1-4; possible D gene TRBD1, 6 bases. Trimming stripped 0 bases from V and 0 bases from J, with 11 bases between. Germline loops: CDR1 LGHNA, CDR2 YSLEER. This CDR3 is built from 17 residues. The CDR3 loop reads CASSQEHRAATNEKLFF. The CDR3, as DNA: TGCGCCAGCAGCCAAGAACACAGGGCAGCAACTAATGAAAAACTGTTTTTT.

This clone was detected a few times. The chain joins TRBV5-1 to TRBJ1-6, with 7 nucleotides matching TRBD1. Germline values: CDR1 SGHRS, CDR2 YFSETQ. The CDR3 is 16 amino acids. V trimming: 0 bases; J trimming: 2 bases; junction bases outside the gene matches: 2. The DNA for the CDR3 is TGCGCCAGCAGCTTGGAAGGGGGCACCTATAATTCACCCCTCCACTTT. It yields the protein CASSLEGGTYNSPLHF. The whole variable domain, remainder taken from reference TRBV5-1 and TRBJ1-6, is KAGVTQTPRYLIKTRGQQVTLSCSPISGHRSVSWYQQTPGQGLQFLFEYFSETQRNKGNFPGRFSGRQFSNSRSEMNVSTLELGDSALYLCASSLEGGTYNSPLHFGNGTRLTVT.

This clone was counted only a few times. The rearrangement uses TRBV6-2 or TRBV6-3 and TRBJ2-3; 10 bases match TRBD1. This CDR3 contains 16 residues. J gave up 2 bases and V 4 bases, and 6 bases lay outside the gene matches. Looked up from germline, CDR1 is MNHEY and CDR2 is SVGEGT. CDR3: CASSFRGTGVTDTQYF. DNA for the CDR3: TGTGCCAGCAGTTTTCGTGGGACAGGGGTCACAGATACGCAGTATTTT.

This clone was observed a handful of times. This rearrangement joins TRBV18 to TRBJ2-2; 9 bases line up with TRBD1. CDR3 length equals 14 residues. The V gene's germline CDR1 is KGHSH and CDR2 LQKENI. J was trimmed by 9 bases and V by 2 bases; bases with no gene match: 4. CDR3 loop: CASSPLQGAWELFF. The DNA for the CDR3 is TGTGCCAGCTCACCATTACAGGGGGCCTGGGAGCTGTTTTTT. Supplemented by reference TRBV18 and TRBJ2-2, the full variable domain reads NAGVMQNPRHLVRRRGQEARLRCSPMKGHSHVYWYRQLPEEGLKFMVYLQKENIIDESGMPKERFSAEFPKEGPSILRIQQVVRGDSAAYFCASSPLQGAWELFFGEGSRLTVL.

Comment on this clone: This may come from a read error, since a much larger clone is one base off. The rearrangement uses TRBV14 and TRBJ1-1; possible D gene TRBD1, 6 bases. Trimming left V 5 bases short and J 1 base short, with 8 bases between. This CDR3 has 13 residues. Germline V gene lookup returns CDR1 SGHDN and CDR2 FVKESK. The CDR3 loop reads CASSVQGNTEAFF. DNA for the CDR3: TGTGCCAGCAGCGTACAGGGGAACACTGAAGCTTTCTTT.

This chain connects TRBV6-5 to TRBJ2-1, with a possible D match to TRBD2 (5 bases). V lost 7 bases and J lost 7, with 8 bases in between. The germline CDR1 and CDR2 sequences are MNHEY and SVGAGI. The CDR3 extends over 11 amino acids. This CDR3 is CASNRGNEQFF. CDR3 nucleotide sequence: TGTGCCAGCAATCGCGGGAATGAGCAGTTCTTC.

V and J are TRBV5-1 and TRBJ2-7, with 8 bases identical to TRBD2. Looked up from germline, CDR1 is SGHRS and CDR2 is YFSETQ. This CDR3 region has 14 residues. Unmatched junction bases numbered 7, after V lost 2 bases and J lost 6 bases. The CDR3 loop reads CASSFGTSLREQYF. CDR3 bases: TGCGCCAGCAGCTTCGGGACTAGTCTCCGCGAGCAGTACTTC.

The gene calls are TRBV7-6 and TRBJ2-1; 9 bases are shared with TRBD2. J lost 7 bases, V lost 1 base, and 11 bases had no gene match. CDR3 length: 17 amino acids. Germline V CDR1 and CDR2: SGHVS, FNYEAQ. CDR3 protein: CASSLDPFTSGQNEQFF. For the CDR3, the DNA is TGTGCCAGCAGCTTAGATCCCTTTACTAGCGGGCAGAATGAGCAGTTCTTC.

The gene calls are TRBV19 and TRBJ2-1; 8 bases line up with TRBD2. This CDR3 contains 16 residues. CDR1 is LNHDA, CDR2 SQIVND, per germline (reference sequence). After removal of 2 bases from V and 5 bases from J, the junction contained 8 bases not matched to a gene. CDR3 in DNA: TGTGCCAGTAGTATAATTTCAAGCGGGAGCAACAATGAGCAGTTCTTC. Translated: CASSIISSGSNNEQFF.

The V gene is TRBV6-2 or TRBV6-3, the J gene TRBJ2-1, with D possibly TRBD2 on 5 matching bases. In germline, CDR1 is MNHEY, CDR2 SVGEGT. The CDR3 is 14 residues long. The V end lost 2 bases, the J end lost 7 bases, and 12 bases lay between the germline ends. The CDR3 loop reads CASSYRTEWNEQFF. The CDR3 DNA follows: TGTGCCAGCAGTTACCGGACTGAGTGGAATGAGCAGTTCTTC.

The sample holds one count of this clone. At the DNA level, this CDR3 is encoded by other sequences in the same sample as well. CDR3 residues: CASSLDAGANSPLHF. The DNA for the CDR3 is TGCGCCAGCAGCTTGGATGCAGGCGCTAATTCACCCCTCCACTTT. This chain uses TRBV5-1 with TRBJ1-6; D gene uncertain. Germline CDR1 SGHRS, CDR2 YFSETQ. This CDR3 contains 15 residues. Trimming took 0 bases from V and 6 from J, leaving 10 bases between them.

The chain carries TRBV14 and TRBJ1-2; D not certain. This CDR3 is built from 15 residues. Per the germline V gene, CDR1 is SGHDN and CDR2 is FVKESK. V lost 0 bases to trimming and J lost 0 bases, with 8 bases between them. CDR3 sequence (DNA): TGTGCCAGCAGCCAAGATCTTTCCCCTAACTATGGCTACACCTTC. Translation gives CASSQDLSPNYGYTF. Filled out from reference TRBV14 and TRBJ1-2, the complete variable domain reads EAGVTQFPSHSVIEKGQTVTLRCDPISGHDNLYWYRRVMGKEIKFLLHFVKESKQDESGMPNNRFLAERTGGTYSTLKVQPAELEDSGVYFCASSQDLSPNYGYTFGSGTRLTVV.

This clone has just one count. This chain uses TRBV5-1 with TRBJ2-2; 8 bases match TRBD1. Germline assignment: CDR1 SGHRS and CDR2 YFSETQ. With V trimmed by 3 bases and J by 2 bases, 3 bases remained unmatched. The CDR3 totals 15 residues. CDR3 sequence: CASSWDRPNTGELFF. The CDR3 region has the DNA TGCGCCAGCAGCTGGGACAGGCCAAACACCGGGGAGCTGTTTTTT. Drawing the rest from reference TRBV5-1 and TRBJ2-2, the complete variable domain is KAGVTQTPRYLIKTRGQQVTLSCSPISGHRSVSWYQQTPGQGLQFLFEYFSETQRNKGNFPGRFSGRQFSNSRSEMNVSTLELGDSALYLCASSWDRPNTGELFFGEGSRLTVL.

In its sample, this clone was seen once. The rearrangement links TRBV5-4 to TRBJ1-2, with 9 bases aligning to TRBD1. Losses at the gene ends were 4 bases for V and 4 bases for J; bases not matched to a gene: 5. The CDR3 runs to 14 residues. Germline CDR1 SGHNT, CDR2 YYREEE (reference sequence). The CDR3 coding sequence is TGTGCCAGCAGCGACGGGACAGGGAGCTATGGCTACACCTTC. Its protein is CASSDGTGSYGYTF.

The genes are TRBV6-2 or TRBV6-3 and TRBJ2-1; 9 bases are shared with TRBD2. J was trimmed by 9 bases and V by 5 bases; bases with no gene match: 14. The length of the CDR3 is 16 residues. Germline lookup yields CDR1 MNHEY and CDR2 SVGEGT. CDR3 nucleotide sequence: TGTGCCAGCAGTCCCAACTTAGCGGGGGATCGAGGTGAGCAGTTCTTC. Translated, it gives CASSPNLAGDRGEQFF.

V usage is TRBV10-2 and J usage is TRBJ1-3; 10 positions match TRBD1. Germline V gene sequence: CDR1 WSHSY, CDR2 SAAADI. The CDR3 is made up of 15 amino acids. The J segment lost 2 bases and the V segment lost 4 bases, leaving 2 bases of the junction unmatched. The CDR3 is CASSVGQGAGNTIYF. The CDR3 DNA reads TGCGCCAGCAGTGTTGGACAGGGGGCTGGAAACACCATATATTTT.

The gene calls are TRBV7-2 and TRBJ2-1; D is possibly TRBD2 (7 bases). The germline V gene encodes CDR1 SGHTA and CDR2 FQGNSA. Trimming pared 1 base from V and 4 bases from J, leaving 11 bases between. CDR3 size: 15 residues. The CDR3 DNA reads as TGTGCCAGCAGCTTAGTGCGGGGGCCGTACAATGAGCAGTTCTTC. Protein product: CASSLVRGPYNEQFF.

V usage is TRBV7-2 and J usage is TRBJ1-2; a weak D match, TRBD1 (6 bases). Trimming stripped 5 bases from V and 4 bases from J, with 14 bases between. Germline-derived CDR1 and CDR2 are SGHTA and FQGNSA. The CDR3 length is 14 residues. CDR3 nucleotides: TGTGCCAGCAGCCCCTCCCAGGGGATCTATGGCTACACCTTC. Translating gives CASSPSQGIYGYTF.

V usage is TRBV6-2 or TRBV6-3 and J usage is TRBJ1-5; TRBD1 matches at 7 bases. CDR1 is MNHEY, CDR2 SVGEGT, per germline. J gave up 3 bases and V 6 bases, and 8 bases lay outside the gene matches. The CDR3 is 15 amino acids. The chain's CDR3 is CASRYEGASNQPQHF. CDR3 nucleotides: TGTGCCAGCAGATACGAGGGGGCTTCCAATCAGCCCCAGCATTTT.